Listed here are 5 T cell receptor beta chains from one sample, sequenced in a study of T cell responses to AZD1222 COVID-19 vaccine. Clones were read by immunoSEQ multiplex PCR, and TCRdb kept only the in-frame ones, dropping some. Here the sample spans some 150,000 clones, about 91% being singletons. The sequenced sample was peripheral blood, obtained on day 0 of AZD1222 vaccination. These receptor sequences come from an adult in good health.

The chain is built from TRBV25-1 and TRBJ2-1; D call uncertain. Trimming stripped 4 bases from V and 5 bases from J, with 12 bases between. The CDR3 is 14 amino acids. Looked up from germline, CDR1 is MGHDK and CDR2 is SYGVNS. CDR3 coding DNA: TGTGCCAGCAGTGGATGGGCAGGACACAATGAGCAGTTCTTC. Encoded protein: CASSGWAGHNEQFF.

This clone appeared once. The genes are TRBV9 and TRBJ2-1; 10 nucleotides align to TRBD2. CDR3 length: 15 amino acids. V dropped 0 bases and J dropped 10; count of bases not matched to a gene: 7. Germline V CDR1 and CDR2: SGDLS, YYNGEE. CDR3 nucleotides: TGTGCCAGCAGCGTAGGTTCTAGCGGGGGAAAGGAGCAGTTCTTC. Translating gives CASSVGSSGGKEQFF.

Regarding this clone: At one end, the junction sequence differs from germline, possibly due to a read error. This chain uses TRBV7-7 with TRBJ1-2; TRBD1 is a possible D gene (6 bases). Germline V gene lookup returns CDR1 SSHAT and CDR2 FNYEAQ (reference sequence). The CDR3 runs 14 residues. CDR3 amino acids: CASINARGSYGYTF. The CDR3 DNA reads as TGTGCTAGCATCAATGCCAGGGGCAGCTATGGCTACACCTTC.

The rearrangement links TRBV19 to TRBJ2-2; D remains unclear. Per the germline V gene, CDR1 is LNHDA and CDR2 is SQIVND (reference sequence). Trimming removed 1 base at V and 1 base at J, with 4 bases between. The CDR3 totals 14 residues. CDR3 in DNA: TGTGCCAGTAGTATAGGTCTGAACACCGGGGAGCTGTTTTTT. Translated, it gives CASSIGLNTGELFF.

This rearrangement joins TRBV9 to TRBJ1-2; TRBD1 might be the D (5 bases). The germline V and J ends were trimmed by 3 bases and 2 bases, with 14 bases remaining between them. The germline CDR1 and CDR2 sequences are SGDLS and YYNGEE. This CDR3 is 15 amino acids long. The CDR3 region has the DNA TGTGCCAGCAGCGCAGATCCCAGACAGAACTATGGCTACACCTTC. Translated, it gives CASSADPRQNYGYTF.